Below, 23 T cell receptor beta chains from the same sample are listed, as sequenced in a study of T cell responses to AZD1222 COVID-19 vaccine. The assay was immunoSEQ multiplex PCR, and TCRdb's table has in-frame clones only and misses some. The sample shows around 80,000 clones, roughly 83% of them seen only once. The sample here was peripheral blood, taken on day 0 of AZD1222 vaccination. The origin of the receptors is an adult in good health.

This clone was recorded only once. The chain joins TRBV7-2 to TRBJ1-3; D gene uncertain. The germline V gene encodes CDR1 SGHTA and CDR2 FQGNSA. The CDR3 consists of 14 residues. Trimming cost V 2 bases and J 6 bases, with 11 bases left between them. CDR3 amino acids: CASSLSSGLNTIYF. The CDR3 DNA is TGTGCCAGCAGCTTAAGCTCCGGATTAAACACCATATATTTT.

The chain recombines TRBV11-3 with TRBJ2-6; D gene ambiguous. V lost 5 bases and J lost 0, with 17 bases in between. Looked up from germline, CDR1 is SGHNT and CDR2 is YENEEA. The CDR3 is made up of 18 amino acids. DNA of the CDR3: TGTGCCAGCAGCCTTGGTCCGGGTACGGGCTCTGGGGCCAACGTCCTGACTTTC. Its protein is CASSLGPGTGSGANVLTF.

The genes are TRBV19 and TRBJ2-3; perhaps TRBD1 as D (5 bases). V dropped 6 bases and J dropped 4 bases, with 11 bases sitting between them. There are 13 residues in the CDR3. Germline V gene lookup returns CDR1 LNHDA and CDR2 SQIVND (reference sequence). The CDR3 bases are TGTGCCAGTAGGGAAAGGGGCGCAGATACGCAGTATTTT. Protein: CASRERGADTQYF.

This clone was seen a handful of times. The chain couples TRBV11-2 to TRBJ2-5, with a weak D call TRBD2 (5 bases). The CDR3 length is 12 residues. The V end lost 10 bases, the J end lost 0 bases, and 9 bases lay between the germline ends. Germline V lookup: CDR1 SGHAT, CDR2 FQNNGV. CDR3 coding DNA: TGTGCCACGGAGGACTACCAAGAGACCCAGTACTTC. This encodes CATEDYQETQYF.

The chain has TRBV5-1 and TRBJ1-2; TRBD1 matches 8 bases. V lost 2 bases to trimming and J lost 5 bases; unmatched junction nucleotides: 8. CDR1 is SGHRS, CDR2 YFSETQ, per germline. CDR3 length: 15 amino acids. CDR3 DNA sequence: TGCGCCAGCAGCTTACAGGGGGACAGAGGGTATGGCTACACCTTC. Translated, it gives CASSLQGDRGYGYTF.

V and J are TRBV5-1 and TRBJ2-7; TRBD1 matches 11 bases. V was pared by 4 bases and J by 2 bases, with 2 bases of the junction left unmatched. CDR1 is SGHRS, CDR2 YFSETQ, per germline. CDR3 length equals 14 residues. CDR3 nucleotide sequence: TGCGCCAGCAGCGAGGGACAGGGGGCCTACGAGCAGTACTTC. Amino acids: CASSEGQGAYEQYF.

This chain connects TRBV19 to TRBJ1-1, with D possibly matching TRBD1 (6 bases). The CDR3 consists of 14 residues. Trimming removed 11 bases from V and 1 base from J, with 17 bases in between. Germline V gene data show CDR1 as LNHDA and CDR2 as SQIVND (reference sequence). The CDR3 region has the DNA TGTGCCTCCTCGTGGGGCAGGGGGAACACTGAAGCTTTCTTT. This encodes CASSWGRGNTEAFF.

In DNA form, the CDR3 reads TGCGCCAGCAGCTTAGGCAGGGGCCAATATCGATTCACAGATACGCAGTATTTT. Encoded protein: CASSLGRGQYRFTDTQYF. The chain uses TRBV5-1 and TRBJ2-3; weak D call: TRBD1 (6 bases). CDR1 is SGHRS and CDR2 is YFSETQ in the germline V gene. The CDR3 is 18 amino acids. V gave up 2 bases and J gave up 2 bases, with 21 bases separating them.

This chain joins TRBV10-3 and TRBJ2-1, with TRBD2 matching over 14 bases. The V segment lost 5 bases and the J segment 4 bases; nucleotides outside the gene matches: 13. CDR1 is ENHRY, CDR2 SYGVKD, per germline. CDR3 length equals 19 residues. DNA for the CDR3: TGTGCCATCAGTAATTCGGGGACTAGCGGGAGCTCCAGGTACAATGAGCAGTTCTTC. Its translation is CAISNSGTSGSSRYNEQFF.

The V and J genes are TRBV7-8 and TRBJ2-3; D may be TRBD1 (5 bases). V dropped 4 bases and J dropped 2 bases, with 16 bases sitting between them. Germline values: CDR1 SGHVS, CDR2 FQNEAQ. This CDR3 has 16 amino acids. CDR3 residues: CASSSAGSAVTDTQYF. The CDR3 nucleotides are TGTGCCAGCAGCTCTGCAGGGTCCGCAGTCACAGATACGCAGTATTTT.

This chain links TRBV2 with TRBJ1-2, with unresolved D. This CDR3 contains 14 residues. Germline V CDR1 and CDR2: SNHLY, FYNNEI. Trimming took 8 bases from V and 0 from J, leaving 13 bases between them. CDR3 loop: CASPDQNANYGYTF. The CDR3, as DNA: TGTGCCAGCCCGGATCAGAACGCTAACTATGGCTACACCTTC.

This sequence joins TRBV6-5 and TRBJ1-4; TRBD1 matches at 11 bases. V was pared by 8 bases and J by 7 bases, with 9 bases of the junction left unmatched. The CDR3 consists of 15 residues. The V gene's germline CDR1 is MNHEY and CDR2 SVGAGI. CDR3: CASAGTGGISEKLFF. The DNA of the CDR3 is TGTGCCAGCGCGGGGACAGGGGGTATCAGTGAAAAACTGTTTTTT.

This chain links TRBV29-1 with TRBJ1-4; D gene unclear. V was shortened by 3 bases and J by 10 bases, with 6 bases between the two germline ends. In germline, CDR1 is SQVTM, CDR2 ANQGSEA. The CDR3 spans 10 residues. Here the CDR3 DNA reads TGCAGCGTTGAGTTTGGAAAACTGTTTTTT. Protein: CSVEFGKLFF.

This clone was detected a few times. The chain is built from TRBV30 and TRBJ2-7; 7 bases line up with TRBD2. The V gene end was trimmed by 6 bases and the J gene end by 6 bases; junction bases not matched to a gene: 8. CDR3 length: 12 residues. Germline lookup yields CDR1 GTSNPN and CDR2 SVGIG (reference sequence). The CDR3 loop reads CACGREWSEQYF. CDR3 coding DNA: TGTGCCTGTGGGAGGGAGTGGAGCGAGCAGTACTTC.

The chain is built from TRBV25-1 and TRBJ2-7; 8 bases line up with TRBD1. This CDR3 region has 14 residues. J gave up 3 bases and V 7 bases, and 8 bases lay outside the gene matches. CDR1 MGHDK and CDR2 SYGVNS come from the germline V gene. CDR3 region: CASTPAGGVYEQYF. DNA for the CDR3: TGTGCCAGCACCCCCGCAGGGGGCGTCTACGAGCAGTACTTC.

The V and J genes are TRBV19 and TRBJ1-2; D is unclear. The CDR3 totals 16 residues. Trimming removed 10 bases from V and 0 bases from J, with 21 bases in between. In germline, CDR1 is LNHDA, CDR2 SQIVND (reference sequence). The CDR3 nucleotides read TGTGCCACGAAACGGGAAGGGATTATATCTAACTATGGCTACACCTTC. Its translation is CATKREGIISNYGYTF. The full variable domain, with the rest looked up from reference TRBV19 and TRBJ1-2, is DGGITQSPKYLFRKEGQNVTLSCEQNLNHDAMYWYRQDPGQGLRLIYYSQIVNDFQKGDIAEGYSVSREKKESFPLTVTSAQKNPTAFYLCATKREGIISNYGYTFGSGTRLTVV.

V usage is TRBV11-3 and J usage is TRBJ2-3, with 8 bases identical to TRBD1. Looked up from germline, CDR1 is SGHNT and CDR2 is YENEEA. The V gene end was trimmed by 4 bases and the J gene end by 2 bases; junction bases not matched to a gene: 5. CDR3 size: 15 residues. CDR3 DNA: TGTGCCAGCAGCTGGACAGGGCCGGCCACAGATACGCAGTATTTT. Protein product: CASSWTGPATDTQYF.

The rearrangement links TRBV5-1 to TRBJ2-2; a possible D gene is TRBD2 (5 bases). With 4 bases removed from V and 8 bases from J, the gap between germline ends came to 21 bases. The CDR3 sequence is 16 residues long. CDR1 and CDR2 (germline): SGHRS, YFSETQ. CDR3 protein: CASSGSSLGVSGELFF. CDR3 DNA: TGCGCCAGCAGCGGATCTAGCCTCGGTGTATCTGGGGAGCTGTTTTTT.

The sample holds one count of this clone. The chain carries TRBV5-1 and TRBJ2-7, with unresolved D. CDR1 and CDR2 from the germline V gene are SGHRS and YFSETQ. The CDR3 has 15 amino acids. The ends were cut back, 3 bases at V and 4 bases at J, with 17 bases in the middle. CDR3 loop: CASSSLTDLFYEQYF. Written as DNA, the CDR3 is TGCGCCAGCAGCTCCTTGACTGATCTTTTTTACGAGCAGTACTTC.

The J gene is TRBJ2-2, the V gene TRBV7-3; D call uncertain. Germline V gives CDR1 SGHTA, CDR2 FQGTGA. The CDR3 consists of 14 residues. Trimming cost V 2 bases and J 1 base, with 5 bases left between them. The CDR3 nucleotides are TGTGCCAGCAGCTTAGGCGGGAACACCGGGGAGCTGTTTTTT. This gives the protein CASSLGGNTGELFF.

This chain connects TRBV7-8 to TRBJ2-5; 9 bases are a match to TRBD1. The CDR3 has 15 residues. The germline CDR1 and CDR2 sequences are SGHVS and FQNEAQ. J gave up 6 bases and V 7 bases, and 12 bases lay outside the gene matches. CDR3 loop: CASNSPGQGVQTQYF. The CDR3 nucleotides are TGTGCCAGCAACTCCCCGGGACAGGGTGTCCAGACCCAGTACTTC.

This clone was detected only a few times. The rearrangement joins TRBV4-1 to TRBJ1-5; the D is unclear. Germline lookup yields CDR1 MGHRA and CDR2 YSYEKL. This CDR3 has 15 amino acids. The ends were cut back, 0 bases at V and 3 bases at J, with 9 bases in the middle. The CDR3: CASSQEGRLNQPQHF. In nucleotides, the CDR3 is TGCGCCAGCAGCCAAGAGGGCAGACTCAATCAGCCCCAGCATTTT.

The chain joins TRBV28 to TRBJ2-3; 13 bases are a match to TRBD2. Germline loops: CDR1 MDHEN, CDR2 SYDVKM. The CDR3 runs to 15 residues. The V gene end was trimmed by 3 bases and the J gene end by 3 bases; junction bases not matched to a gene: 0. The CDR3 sequence is CASSLGLAGTDTQYF. In nucleotides, the CDR3 is TGTGCCAGCAGTTTGGGACTAGCGGGAACAGATACGCAGTATTTT.